Here is one T cell receptor beta chain with its context. Its antigen is undetermined. These data originate in a study of T cell responses to AZD1222 COVID-19 vaccine. Assay used: immunoSEQ multiplex PCR; TCRdb lists only in-frame clones, some missing. The repertoire has some 130,000 clones, 80% to 90% of them found once; the top ten carry around a sixth. The CDR3 has 14 amino acids. CDR1 is LNHDA, CDR2 SQIVND, per germline (reference sequence). V lost 5 bases and J 7 bases, leaving 18 bases between the germline ends. The study, taken as a whole, reports: CD4 TCRs covered the whole spike, strongest at regions 160-218 and 743-854. All repertoire sampling was performed exclusively after the peak T cell response. Females outnumbered males among donors, who were mostly white British; clonal diversity was possibly underestimated. Reports say nearly half of spike-specific TCRs go after unmutated variant regions.

The sequence was obtained from an adult in good health. This chain connects TRBV19 to TRBJ2-7, with no clear D. This specimen consisted of peripheral blood, obtained on day 0 of MenACWY control vaccination. The CDR3 region is CASSSPGGTREQYF. CDR3 sequence (DNA): TGTGCCAGTAGTTCGCCAGGTGGCACGCGGGAGCAGTACTTC.